Below are 2 T cell receptor beta chains sequenced from a single sample in a study of shared clonotypes between healthy human individuals. Assay used: immunoSEQ multiplex PCR; TCRdb lists only in-frame clones, some missing. The data show 2 million to 2.5 million clones, approximately 90% seen once. Sequencing was performed on naive CD4+ T cells from PBMCs. Subset defined: CD45RA+ positively selected. These receptors all come from a man between 18 and 35 years old in good health. Some clones in this sample may be carry-over from other donors' samples.

The gene calls are TRBV9 and TRBJ2-5; D is tentatively TRBD1 or TRBD2 (5 bases each). Trimming cost V 8 bases and J 4 bases, with 21 bases left between them. The CDR3 consists of 15 residues. Germline values: CDR1 SGDLS, CDR2 YYNGEE. CDR3 DNA sequence: TGTGCCAGTTCCTCTTCAGCCCCGAGGGGAGAGACCCAGTACTTC. It is translated as CASSSSAPRGETQYF.

This sequence joins TRBV6-1 and TRBJ1-1; maybe TRBD1 (5 bases). The V gene's germline CDR1 is MNHNS and CDR2 SASEGT. CDR3 length: 15 residues. V lost 2 bases and J lost 1, with 11 bases in between. CDR3 amino acids: CASSERPRGNTEAFF. The CDR3 nucleotides are TGTGCCAGCAGTGAAAGGCCTAGGGGGAACACTGAAGCTTTCTTT.